These 30 T cell receptor beta chains share one sample of origin, sequenced in a study of T cell responses to AZD1222 COVID-19 vaccine. Using immunoSEQ multiplex PCR, the repertoire was profiled, and TCRdb retains in-frame clones only, with some absent. Of some 150,000 clones detected, 70% to 90% appear once; the ten largest clones hold roughly 1.7%. Sequenced material: peripheral blood, taken on day 0 of AZD1222 vaccination. These receptors were collected from an adult in good health.

The gene calls are TRBV5-1 and TRBJ2-3, with D perhaps TRBD1 (5 bases). The CDR3 length is 12 residues. Germline CDR1 reads SGHRS; CDR2 reads YFSETQ. Trimming removed 0 bases at V and 6 bases at J, with 5 bases between. The CDR3 DNA follows: TGCGCCAGCAGCTTGGAGGGGGATACGCAGTATTTT. Translation: CASSLEGDTQYF.

The rearrangement uses TRBV28 and TRBJ2-3, with TRBD1 as a possible D gene (6 bases). V lost 6 bases, J lost 0 bases, and 16 bases lay in between. The CDR3 is 16 amino acids. CDR1 MDHEN and CDR2 SYDVKM come from the germline V gene. In DNA, the CDR3 is TGTGCCAGCAGCCCCTCAGGGGAATCTAGCACAGATACGCAGTATTTT. Translated: CASSPSGESSTDTQYF. The complete variable domain, with remaining parts taken from reference TRBV28 and TRBJ2-3, reads DVKVTQSSRYLVKRTGEKVFLECVQDMDHENMFWYRQDPGLGLRLIYFSYDVKMKEKGDIPEGYSVSREKKERFSLILESASTNQTSMYLCASSPSGESSTDTQYFGPGTRLTVL.

V gene TRBV11-1 combines with J gene TRBJ1-1; 8 positions agree with TRBD1. V dropped 2 bases and J dropped 4; count of bases not matched to a gene: 3. The CDR3 sequence is 14 residues long. Per germline, CDR1 SGHAT and CDR2 FQDESV (reference sequence). DNA of the CDR3: TGTGCCAGCAGCTTACAGGGGGCGACCACTGAAGCTTTCTTT. Encoded protein: CASSLQGATTEAFF. The entire variable domain, with the rest obtained from reference TRBV11-1 and TRBJ1-1, is as follows: EAEVAQSPRYKITEKSQAVAFWCDPISGHATLYWYRQILGQGPELLVQFQDESVVDDSQLPKDRFSAERLKGVDSTLKIQPAELGDSAMYLCASSLQGATTEAFFGQGTRLTVV.

The V and J genes are TRBV5-1 and TRBJ1-1; 8 nucleotides line up with TRBD1. The CDR3 covers 16 residues. The J segment lost 4 bases and the V segment lost 2 bases, leaving 10 bases of the junction unmatched. The germline V gene has CDR1 SGHRS and CDR2 YFSETQ. Here the CDR3 DNA reads TGCGCCAGCAGCTTCCTCGGGCAGGGGGCTACCACTGAAGCTTTCTTT. Translated, it gives CASSFLGQGATTEAFF.

This clone was seen only once. This chain uses TRBV6-5 with TRBJ1-3; TRBD1 might be the D (5 bases). Trimming removed 4 bases from V and 2 bases from J, with 15 bases in between. This CDR3 has 16 amino acids. Germline V gene data show CDR1 as MNHEY and CDR2 as SVGAGI. The CDR3 reads CASSSTGVFTGNTIYF. The CDR3 bases are TGTGCCAGCAGTTCCACGGGGGTTTTTACTGGAAACACCATATATTTT.

The chain has TRBV12-3 or TRBV12-4 and TRBJ1-6, with TRBD1 as a possible D gene (5 bases). V was cut by 4 bases and J by 8 bases, with 9 bases left in between. The CDR3 has 13 amino acids. Written as DNA, the CDR3 is TGTGCCAGCAGTTGGGCGGGGGATTCACCCCTCCACTTT. Amino acids: CASSWAGDSPLHF.

The rearrangement links TRBV19 to TRBJ2-7; 10 bases are shared with TRBD2. The CDR3 consists of 14 residues. Germline lookup yields CDR1 LNHDA and CDR2 SQIVND (reference sequence). V lost 5 bases, J lost 3 bases, and 4 bases stayed unmatched. CDR3 nucleotides: TGTGCCAGTAGTCCGGCTAGCGGGAGCTACGAGCAGTACTTC. Protein sequence: CASSPASGSYEQYF.

The chain recombines TRBV9 with TRBJ1-5, with 8 bases that match TRBD1. In germline, CDR1 is SGDLS, CDR2 YYNGEE. J gave up 4 bases and V 0 bases, and 3 bases lay outside the gene matches. The CDR3 is 15 amino acids. The CDR3 sequence: CASSVGGQDNQPQHF. The CDR3 bases are TGTGCCAGCAGCGTAGGGGGACAGGATAATCAGCCCCAGCATTTT.

The CDR3 loop is CASRTRTSGSLNEQFF. The CDR3 DNA reads as TGTGCCAGTAGAACACGGACTAGCGGGAGTCTCAATGAGCAGTTCTTC. The chain employs TRBV19 and TRBJ2-1; 13 bases are shared with TRBD2. Per germline, CDR1 LNHDA and CDR2 SQIVND (reference sequence). J was trimmed by 6 bases and V by 6 bases; bases with no gene match: 8. The CDR3 consists of 16 residues. Full variable domain (missing parts from reference TRBV19 and TRBJ2-1): DGGITQSPKYLFRKEGQNVTLSCEQNLNHDAMYWYRQDPGQGLRLIYYSQIVNDFQKGDIAEGYSVSREKKESFPLTVTSAQKNPTAFYLCASRTRTSGSLNEQFFGPGTRLTVL.

This rearrangement joins TRBV4-3 to TRBJ2-1, with 7 bases identical to TRBD2. The V gene end was trimmed by 4 bases and the J gene end by 2 bases; junction bases not matched to a gene: 11. The CDR3 spans 17 residues. Germline V gene data show CDR1 as LGHNA and CDR2 as YSLEER. Here the CDR3 DNA reads TGCGCCAGCAGCCCAGGGACGGGCGGGAGAACCTACAATGAGCAGTTCTTC. Its protein is CASSPGTGGRTYNEQFF.

The chain uses TRBV28 and TRBJ1-3; no clear D gene. Germline V CDR1 and CDR2: MDHEN, SYDVKM. CDR3 length: 16 amino acids. The V end was cut by 1 base, the J end by 0 bases, with 10 bases between. The CDR3 DNA sequence: TGTGCCAGCAGTTTATATACGGGCAGCTCTGGAAACACCATATATTTT. It translates to CASSLYTGSSGNTIYF.

The rearrangement links TRBV4-1 to TRBJ1-5; weak D call: TRBD1 (5 bases). This CDR3 is built from 14 residues. Germline CDR1 reads MGHRA; CDR2 reads YSYEKL. V was pared by 5 bases and J by 7 bases, with 15 bases between. CDR3 loop: CASSSLRESQPQHF. The CDR3 nucleotides are TGCGCCAGCAGCTCCCTCAGGGAGAGCCAGCCCCAGCATTTT.

The chain links TRBV9 to TRBJ1-2; no clear D. Trimming removed 2 bases from V and 2 bases from J, with 10 bases in between. The length of the CDR3 is 14 residues. Germline CDR1 reads SGDLS; CDR2 reads YYNGEE. The CDR3 region is CASSVTQANYGYTF. As DNA, the CDR3 is TGTGCCAGCAGCGTTACTCAGGCAAACTATGGCTACACCTTC.

The chain joins TRBV20-1 to TRBJ2-2; no firm D call. The CDR3 loop spans 10 amino acids. In germline, CDR1 is DFQATT, CDR2 SNEGSKA (reference sequence). V was trimmed by 6 bases and J by 7 bases, leaving 6 bases between them. Here the CDR3 reads CSATHGELFF. CDR3 nucleotides: TGCAGTGCAACACACGGGGAGCTGTTTTTT.

V usage is TRBV19 and J usage is TRBJ1-2; 10 bases match TRBD1. The J segment lost 7 bases and the V segment lost 7 bases, leaving 9 bases of the junction unmatched. This CDR3 has 14 residues. From germline, CDR1 is LNHDA and CDR2 SQIVND (reference sequence). The DNA for the CDR3 is TGTGCCAGTAAAGAAACGGGACAGGGGTCTGGCTACACCTTC. This gives the protein CASKETGQGSGYTF.

This clone has just a few counts. A junction boundary mismatches the germline segment, possibly from a read error. V gene TRBV6-5 combines with J gene TRBJ1-4; D may be TRBD1 (5 bases). The CDR3 is 14 residues long. The V gene's germline CDR1 is MNHEY and CDR2 SVGAGI. The CDR3 DNA reads TGTGCCAGCAGCTACTTAAGGGGTAATGAAAAACTGTTTTTT. Its protein is CASSYLRGNEKLFF.

This clone was detected only once. The chain recombines TRBV19 with TRBJ2-1, with D perhaps matching TRBD2 (6 bases). From germline, CDR1 is LNHDA and CDR2 SQIVND (reference sequence). V was pared by 7 bases and J by 6 bases, with 16 bases between. CDR3 length equals 14 residues. The CDR3 DNA sequence: TGTGCCAGTACGGAGGGAGGAGCGGGCAATGAGCAGTTCTTC. Translation: CASTEGGAGNEQFF. Filled out from reference TRBV19 and TRBJ2-1, the complete variable domain reads DGGITQSPKYLFRKEGQNVTLSCEQNLNHDAMYWYRQDPGQGLRLIYYSQIVNDFQKGDIAEGYSVSREKKESFPLTVTSAQKNPTAFYLCASTEGGAGNEQFFGPGTRLTVL.

This chain links TRBV3-1 (or the pseudogene TRBV3-2) with TRBJ2-1; TRBD2 matches 8 bases. CDR1 and CDR2 from the germline V gene are LGHDT and YNNKEL (reference sequence). CDR3 length: 18 residues. V shed 3 bases and J 5 bases; nucleotides not matched to a gene: 15. CDR3: CASSQIERESRVNNEQFF. The CDR3 DNA reads as TGTGCCAGCAGCCAGATCGAGCGGGAGTCACGAGTAAACAATGAGCAGTTCTTC.

V and J are TRBV5-4 and TRBJ2-2; 8 bases fit TRBD1. V lost 0 bases and J lost 6; bases outside the gene matches: 4. CDR3 length: 15 amino acids. CDR1 and CDR2 (germline): SGHNT, YYREEE (reference sequence). Here the CDR3 reads CASSLAGGLAGELFF. CDR3 DNA: TGTGCCAGCAGCTTGGCAGGGGGCCTGGCCGGGGAGCTGTTTTTT. Drawing the rest from reference TRBV5-4 and TRBJ2-2, the complete variable domain is ETGVTQSPTHLIKTRGQQVTLRCSSQSGHNTVSWYQQALGQGPQFIFQYYREEENGRGNFPPRFSGLQFPNYSSELNVNALELDDSALYLCASSLAGGLAGELFFGEGSRLTVL.

Concerning this clone itself: At one boundary the junction diverges from the germline segment, which might be a read error. This chain joins TRBV27 and TRBJ1-5, with D unresolved. CDR1 MNHEY and CDR2 SMNVEV come from the germline V gene (reference sequence). The CDR3 is 9 amino acids. The CDR3 nucleotides read TGTGCCAGCAGTTTTTTTTTGTATTTT. The encoded protein is CASSFFLYF.

The V and J genes are TRBV7-2 and TRBJ2-5, with D perhaps matching TRBD2 (6 bases). The CDR3 runs 15 residues. V lost 5 bases to trimming and J lost 2 bases, with 15 bases between them. Germline values: CDR1 SGHTA, CDR2 FQGNSA. The chain's CDR3 is CASSPQRALQETQYF. In DNA, the CDR3 is TGTGCCAGCAGCCCTCAGCGGGCCCTACAAGAGACCCAGTACTTC.

This clone was seen a single time. The rearrangement joins TRBV13 to TRBJ2-1; possibly TRBD2 for D (5 bases). V gave up 9 bases and J gave up 3 bases, with 12 bases separating them. The CDR3 has 13 amino acids. Germline V gene lookup returns CDR1 PRHDT and CDR2 FYEKMQ (reference sequence). CDR3 coding DNA: TGTGCCAGTGCCGGGGAAAACTACAATGAGCAGTTCTTC. This encodes CASAGENYNEQFF.

The V and J genes are TRBV19 and TRBJ1-5; D perhaps matches TRBD1 (6 bases). V lost 5 bases to trimming and J lost 0 bases, with 14 bases between them. Germline-derived CDR1 and CDR2 are LNHDA and SQIVND (reference sequence). This CDR3 comprises 16 residues. CDR3 bases: TGTGCCAGTAGTGTCTACAGGGATTATAGCAATCAGCCCCAGCATTTT. Protein sequence: CASSVYRDYSNQPQHF.

The chain couples TRBV2 to TRBJ1-5; D may be TRBD1 (5 bases). The CDR3 contains 17 residues. Deletions cut 0 bases from V and 0 bases from J, with 12 bases between. In germline, CDR1 is SNHLY, CDR2 FYNNEI. CDR3: CASSEAGQVFSNQPQHF. The CDR3 coding sequence is TGTGCCAGCAGTGAAGCGGGGCAGGTCTTTAGCAATCAGCCCCAGCATTTT.

This clone was observed a handful of times. This chain links TRBV6-5 with TRBJ1-1; D might be TRBD1 (5 bases). The germline V and J ends were trimmed by 5 bases and 5 bases, with 18 bases remaining between them. Looked up from germline, CDR1 is MNHEY and CDR2 is SVGAGI. The length of the CDR3 is 15 residues. The CDR3: CASSPSPGGPTEAFF. DNA of the CDR3: TGTGCCAGCAGTCCATCACCGGGGGGTCCTACTGAAGCTTTCTTT.

This sequence joins TRBV4-1 and TRBJ1-1; D might be TRBD1 (5 bases). CDR3 length equals 14 residues. Trimming took off 3 bases at V and 8 bases at J, with 16 bases between the two ends. Per germline, CDR1 MGHRA and CDR2 YSYEKL. The CDR3 bases are TGCGCCAGCAGCCAGGAATGGGCAGGGAGCGAAGCTTTCTTT. Translation: CASSQEWAGSEAFF.

This clone has just a few counts. V gene TRBV19 combines with J gene TRBJ2-3; TRBD2 matches at 7 bases. Germline CDR1 and CDR2: LNHDA and SQIVND (reference sequence). The length of the CDR3 is 16 residues. Trimming took 4 bases from V and 0 from J; bases not matched to a gene: 7. CDR3 residues: CASSTIAGSSTDTQYF. CDR3 DNA sequence: TGTGCCAGTAGTACCATAGCGGGCTCTAGCACAGATACGCAGTATTTT.

V usage is TRBV10-1 and J usage is TRBJ1-5, with D perhaps TRBD1 (5 bases). Germline CDR1 is WNHNN and CDR2 is SYGVQD (reference sequence). The CDR3 has 13 residues. Between the trimmed V and J ends, which lost 6 bases and 5 bases, there was a span of 11 bases. The CDR3 is CASSPGGDQPQHF. As DNA, the CDR3 is TGCGCCAGCAGCCCTGGAGGGGATCAGCCCCAGCATTTT.

The V and J genes are TRBV6-5 and TRBJ2-7; D may be TRBD1 (5 bases). Germline V gene sequence: CDR1 MNHEY, CDR2 SVGAGI. The V end lost 6 bases, the J end lost 3 bases, and 9 bases lay between the germline ends. The CDR3 length is 12 residues. The CDR3 sequence: CASRRQYYEQYF. The CDR3 DNA reads TGTGCCAGCAGACGACAGTACTACGAGCAGTACTTC.

V is TRBV5-1 and J is TRBJ1-1; D remains unclear. The CDR3 loop spans 15 amino acids. V gave up 0 bases and J gave up 0 bases, with 9 bases separating them. Germline V gives CDR1 SGHRS, CDR2 YFSETQ. Written as DNA, the CDR3 is TGCGCCAGCAGCTTGGGGGCTAACATGAACACTGAAGCTTTCTTT. It codes for CASSLGANMNTEAFF.